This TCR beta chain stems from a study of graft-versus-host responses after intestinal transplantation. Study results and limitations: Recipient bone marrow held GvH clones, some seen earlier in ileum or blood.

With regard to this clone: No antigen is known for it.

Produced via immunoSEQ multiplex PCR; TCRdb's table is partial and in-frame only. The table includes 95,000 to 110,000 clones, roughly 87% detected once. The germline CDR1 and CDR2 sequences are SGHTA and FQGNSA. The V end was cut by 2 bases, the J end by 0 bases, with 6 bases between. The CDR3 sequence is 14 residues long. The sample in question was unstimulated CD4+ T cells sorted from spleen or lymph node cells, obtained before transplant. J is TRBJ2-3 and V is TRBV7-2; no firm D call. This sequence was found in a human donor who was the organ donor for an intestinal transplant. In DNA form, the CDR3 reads TGTGCCAGCAGCTTATCCCGTAGCACAGATACGCAGTATTTT. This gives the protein CASSLSRSTDTQYF.